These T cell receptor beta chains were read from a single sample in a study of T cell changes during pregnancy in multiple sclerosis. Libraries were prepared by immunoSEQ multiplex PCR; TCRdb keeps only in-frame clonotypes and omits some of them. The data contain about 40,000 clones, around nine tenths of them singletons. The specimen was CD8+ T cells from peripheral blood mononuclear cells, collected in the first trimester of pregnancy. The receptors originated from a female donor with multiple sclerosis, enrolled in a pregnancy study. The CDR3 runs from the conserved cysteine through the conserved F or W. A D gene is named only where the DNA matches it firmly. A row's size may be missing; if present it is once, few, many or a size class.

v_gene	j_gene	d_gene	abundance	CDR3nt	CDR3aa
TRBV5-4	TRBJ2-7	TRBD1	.	TGTGCCAGCAGCATACCGGGACAGGGGTTCCACGAGCAGTACTTC	CASSIPGQGFHEQYF
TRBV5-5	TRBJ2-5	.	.	TGTGCCAGCAGCCTTGAGGAGGGCGGGCAAGAGACCCAGTACTTC	CASSLEEGGQETQYF
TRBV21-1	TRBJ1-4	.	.	TGTGCCAGCAGCAAACGATGGTTAGAAGAAAAACTGTTTTTT	CASSKRWLEEKLFF
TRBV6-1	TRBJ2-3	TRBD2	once	TGTGCCAGCAGGCTTCTAGCGGGCAGCACAGATACGCAGTATTTT	CASRLLAGSTDTQYF
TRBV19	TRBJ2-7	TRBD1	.	TGTGCCAGTACCCCGGGACAGGGGGCTTTCGAGCAGTACTTC	CASTPGQGAFEQYF
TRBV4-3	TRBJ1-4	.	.	TGCGCCAGCAGCCGCGCGGTGGTGCCAGCAACTAATGAAAAACTGTTTTTT	CASSRAVVPATNEKLFF
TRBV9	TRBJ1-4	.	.	TGTGCCAGCAGCGTAGGGCAGGGAATAACTAATGAAAAACTGTTTTTT	CASSVGQGITNEKLFF
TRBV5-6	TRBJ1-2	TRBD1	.	TGTGCCAGCAGCGGGGGGACAGTCCCTAACTATGGCTACACCTTC	CASSGGTVPNYGYTF
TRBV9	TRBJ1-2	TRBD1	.	TGTGCCAGCAGCGGGGGTGGGGACAGGCCCAACCGGGGCTACACCTTC	CASSGGGDRPNRGYTF
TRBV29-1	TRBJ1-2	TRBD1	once	TGCAGCGTTGCCCAGGGGGTAGGGTATGGCTACACCTTC	CSVAQGVGYGYTF
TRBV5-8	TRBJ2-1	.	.	TGTGCCAGCAGCTTCGGGAGGACAGCCTACAATGAGCAGTTCTTC	CASSFGRTAYNEQFF
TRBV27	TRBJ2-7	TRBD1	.	TGTGCCAGCAGTTTATCGGACAGGGCTACCTACGAGCAGTACTTC	CASSLSDRATYEQYF
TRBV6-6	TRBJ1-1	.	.	TGTGCCAGCACTTACCCAGGGGCGGTTGACGACACTGAAGCTTTCTTT	CASTYPGAVDDTEAFF
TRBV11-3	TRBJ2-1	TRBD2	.	TGTGCCAGCAGCTCTACCCCGGGACTAGCTCATGAGCAGTTCTTC	CASSSTPGLAHEQFF
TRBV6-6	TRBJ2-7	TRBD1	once	TGTGCCAGCAGTGACTCGGACAGGGGCGAGCAGTACTTC	CASSDSDRGEQYF
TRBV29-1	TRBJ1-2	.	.	TGCAGCGTTGAAGACTCGGGAAGGGCTGGCTACACCTTC	CSVEDSGRAGYTF
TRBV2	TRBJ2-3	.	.	TGTGCCAGCAGTGAAGGACAGGGCACAGATACGCAGTATTTT	CASSEGQGTDTQYF
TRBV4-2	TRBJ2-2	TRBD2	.	TGTGCCAGCAGCCAAGAACCTAGCGGGGGGGTTGGGACCGGGGAGCTGTTTTTT	CASSQEPSGGVGTGELFF
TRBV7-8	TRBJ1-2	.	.	TGTGCCAGCAGCTGGATGACTGAGACGAATGGCTACACCTTC	CASSWMTETNGYTF
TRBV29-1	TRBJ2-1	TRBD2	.	TGCAGCGTTGTGGGGGGGACCTACAATGAGCAGTTCTTC	CSVVGGTYNEQFF
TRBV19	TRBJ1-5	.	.	TGTGCCAGTAGTTCTGGCAATCAGCCCCAGCATTTT	CASSSGNQPQHF
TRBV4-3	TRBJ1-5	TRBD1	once	TGCGCCAGCAGCCAAGATATAGGGGCAGGGGGCCAGCCCCAGCATTTT	CASSQDIGAGGQPQHF
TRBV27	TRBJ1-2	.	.	TGTGCCAGCAGTCCCCCGCCGGGGGGCGGTCTCAATGGCTACACCTTC	CASSPPPGGGLNGYTF
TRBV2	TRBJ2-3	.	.	TGTGCCAGACAAATTGTGGCGGAGTCAGATACGCAGTATTTT	CARQIVAESDTQYF
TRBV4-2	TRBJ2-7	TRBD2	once	TGTGCCAGCAGGGCTAGCGGGGATTCCTACGAGCAGTACTTC	CASRASGDSYEQYF
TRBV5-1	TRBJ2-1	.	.	TGCGCCAGCAGCTTGGTTGGGCAAGCTCCCTACAATGAGCAGTTCTTC	CASSLVGQAPYNEQFF
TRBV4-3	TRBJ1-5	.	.	TGCGCCAGCAGCCAAGATAGGGACACCTATCAGCCCCAGCATTTT	CASSQDRDTYQPQHF
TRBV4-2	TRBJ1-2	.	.	TGTGCCAGCAGCCAATTAGGCAGGGACTATGGCTACACCTTC	CASSQLGRDYGYTF
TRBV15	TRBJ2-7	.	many	TGTGCCACCAGCAGAGTTTCAGGGGTACCCTACGAGCAGTACTTC	CATSRVSGVPYEQYF
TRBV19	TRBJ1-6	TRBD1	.	TGTGCCAGTAGTACCCGGGACAGGGGGAACTATTCACCCCTCCACTTT	CASSTRDRGNYSPLHF
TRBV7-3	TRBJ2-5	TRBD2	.	TGTGCCAGCAGCGCCCGACTAGCGGGGGGTCAAGAGACCCAGTACTTC	CASSARLAGGQETQYF
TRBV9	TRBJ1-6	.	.	TGTGCCAGCAGCCCCATGGAGGGTTCACCCCTCCACTTT	CASSPMEGSPLHF
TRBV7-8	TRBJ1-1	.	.	TGTGCCAGCAGCAAAGGGGTAATAGCGAACACTGAAGCTTTCTTT	CASSKGVIANTEAFF
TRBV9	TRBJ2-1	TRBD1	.	TGTGCCAGCAGCGCCGCGGGACAGGTAAACAATGAGCAGTTCTTC	CASSAAGQVNNEQFF
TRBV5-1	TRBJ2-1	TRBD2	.	TGCGCCAGCAGCTTACCGGGGGGAGATTACAATGAGCAGTTCTTC	CASSLPGGDYNEQFF
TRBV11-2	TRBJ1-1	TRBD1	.	TGTGCCAGCAGCCCCCGGGACAGCCACACTGAAGCTTTCTTT	CASSPRDSHTEAFF
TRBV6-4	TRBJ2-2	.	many	TGTGCCAGCAGTGATGGAGGGAACACCGGGGAGCTGTTTTTT	CASSDGGNTGELFF
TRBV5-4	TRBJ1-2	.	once	TGTGCCAGCAGCTCCCCTGGCTCCTATGGCTACACCTTC	CASSSPGSYGYTF
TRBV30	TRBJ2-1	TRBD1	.	TGTGCCTGGAGCCCTCAGGTTCTCGGGGACAGGGCCGACAATGAGCAGTTCTTC	CAWSPQVLGDRADNEQFF
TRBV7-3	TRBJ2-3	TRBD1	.	TGTGCCAGCAGCTCCCCCAGGGGGCTAGGTGGAGATACGCAGTATTTT	CASSSPRGLGGDTQYF
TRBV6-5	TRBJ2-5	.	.	TGTGCCAGCAGCATAGACAGTGGAGAGACCCAGTACTTC	CASSIDSGETQYF
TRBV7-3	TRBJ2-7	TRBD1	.	TGTGCCAGCAGCAGGGACAGAGGTTACGAGCAGTACTTC	CASSRDRGYEQYF
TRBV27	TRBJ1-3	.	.	TGTGCCAGTCAGGACAGATCGGACACCATATATTTT	CASQDRSDTIYF
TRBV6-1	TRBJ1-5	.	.	TGTGCCAGCAGTGAACTGGCAGAGCCCCAGCATTTT	CASSELAEPQHF
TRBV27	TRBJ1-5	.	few	TGTGCCAGCAGTTTATCCCCAAATCAGCCCCAGCATTTT	CASSLSPNQPQHF
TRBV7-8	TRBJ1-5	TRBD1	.	TGTGCCAGCAGCTTACGGGACAGTCCCTACCATAGCAATCAGCCCCAGCATTTT	CASSLRDSPYHSNQPQHF
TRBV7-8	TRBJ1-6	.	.	TGTGCCAGCAGCAGGGGGGGCGGGAATTCACCCCTCCACTTT	CASSRGGGNSPLHF
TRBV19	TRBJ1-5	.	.	TGTGCCAGTAGTTTCCATGAGGGTCAGCCCCAGCATTTT	CASSFHEGQPQHF
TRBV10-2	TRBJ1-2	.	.	TGCGCCAGCAGTGACCCCAGCGGCCTGGGCTATGGCTACACCTTC	CASSDPSGLGYGYTF
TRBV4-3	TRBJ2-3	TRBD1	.	TGCGCCAGCAGCCAAGATGAACAGGGGACAGATACGCAGTATTTT	CASSQDEQGTDTQYF
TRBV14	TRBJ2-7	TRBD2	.	TGTGCCAGCAGCCCCCGGGGGGTGGTCGACGAGCAGTACTTC	CASSPRGVVDEQYF
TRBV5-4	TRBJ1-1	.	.	TGTGCCAGCAGCTTCGGACATAGAGAAGCTTTCTTT	CASSFGHREAFF
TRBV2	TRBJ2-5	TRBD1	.	TGTGCCAGCTGTACGGGGTCAGGGGGCGAAGAGACCCAGTACTTC	CASCTGSGGEETQYF